This record covers a single TCR beta chain. The antigen is unknown. Both 60 Vbeta primers and 13 Jbeta primers went into the PCR. Sequencing was performed with immunoSEQ multiplex PCR; in TCRdb, only in-frame clones are kept and a portion is missing. Of about 120,000 clones in the sample, 70% to 80% are singletons; the top ten hold less than 3%. This sample is drawn from a study of cytomegalovirus exposure and HLA in healthy donors. Overall study findings and caveats: Published work reported that the classifier diagnosed cytomegalovirus status with high specificity and sensitivity.

Trimming at V came to 3 bases and at J to 4 bases, leaving 6 bases not matched to a gene. Germline CDR1 and CDR2: SGDLS and YYNGEE. The CDR3 runs 15 residues. The sequencing input was PBMCs. J is TRBJ1-1 and V is TRBV9; 10 bases map to TRBD1. The source of this sequence is a woman aged 40-49 years in good health and CMV-seropositive. CDR3: CASSGVGTGATEAFF. The CDR3 bases are TGTGCCAGCAGCGGAGTGGGGACAGGGGCCACTGAAGCTTTCTTT.